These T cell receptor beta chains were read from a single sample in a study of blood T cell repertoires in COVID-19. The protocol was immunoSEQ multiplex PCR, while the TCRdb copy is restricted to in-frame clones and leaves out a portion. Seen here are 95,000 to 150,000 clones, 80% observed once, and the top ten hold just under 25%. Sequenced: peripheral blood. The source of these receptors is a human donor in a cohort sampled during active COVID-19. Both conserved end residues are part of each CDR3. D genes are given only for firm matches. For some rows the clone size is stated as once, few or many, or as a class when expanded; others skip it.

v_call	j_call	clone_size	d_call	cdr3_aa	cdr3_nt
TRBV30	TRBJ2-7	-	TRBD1	CAWSVRGTGGYEQYF	TGTGCCTGGAGTGTACGAGGGACAGGTGGCTACGAGCAGTACTTC
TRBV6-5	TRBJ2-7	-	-	CASSKLGVEQYF	TGTGCCAGCAGTAAGCTAGGTGTCGAGCAGTACTTC
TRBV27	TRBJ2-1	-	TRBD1	CASSGDRGVPEANEQFF	TGTGCCAGCAGTGGAGACAGGGGTGTCCCCGAGGCGAATGAGCAGTTCTTC
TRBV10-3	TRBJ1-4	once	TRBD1	CAISEDRGYEKLFF	TGTGCCATCAGTGAGGACAGGGGCTATGAAAAACTGTTTTTT
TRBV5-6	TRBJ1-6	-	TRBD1	CASSTGTGAYNSPLHF	TGTGCCAGCAGCACGGGGACAGGGGCCTATAATTCACCCCTCCACTTT
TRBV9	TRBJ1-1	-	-	CASSVYQGGNTEAFF	TGTGCCAGCAGCGTATATCAGGGAGGGAACACTGAAGCTTTCTTT
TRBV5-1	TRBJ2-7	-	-	CASSPGHTAGNEQYF	TGCGCCAGCAGCCCGGGACACACCGCCGGCAACGAGCAGTACTTC
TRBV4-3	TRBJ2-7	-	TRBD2	CASSQGLAGTYEQYF	TGCGCCAGCAGCCAGGGACTAGCGGGGACCTACGAGCAGTACTTC
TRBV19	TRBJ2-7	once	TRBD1	CASRLTGTASYEQYF	TGTGCCAGTAGATTAACCGGGACAGCGTCCTACGAGCAGTACTTC
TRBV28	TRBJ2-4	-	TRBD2	CASSPGLAGGRDIQYF	TGTGCCAGCAGTCCGGGACTAGCGGGGGGGCGTGACATTCAGTACTTC
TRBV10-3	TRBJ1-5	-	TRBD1	CAISDGDRGTQPQHF	TGTGCCATCAGTGATGGGGACAGGGGGACTCAGCCCCAGCATTTT
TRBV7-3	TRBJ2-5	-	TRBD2	CASSVGLAGETQYF	TGTGCCAGCAGCGTAGGGCTAGCGGGAGAGACCCAGTACTTC